These 13 T cell receptor beta chains originate from one sample sequenced in a study of T cells after yellow fever vaccination. TCRdb re-derived calls from the 5' RACE reads in MiXCR, one entry per CDR3 protein. Among 250,000 to 300,000 distinct CDR3 sequences listed, under 9% were seen once. Specimen: CD4+ T cells sorted from PBMCs, collected 5 days after the yellow fever booster vaccination. These receptors originate from a man between 18 and 29 years old who received the YFV17D yellow fever vaccine.

The V and J genes are TRBV3-1 and TRBJ2-2; no firm D call. The CDR3 length is 14 residues. In germline, CDR1 is LGHDT, CDR2 YNNKEL (reference sequence). Trimming cost V 5 bases and J 2 bases, with 9 bases left between them. In nucleotides, the CDR3 is TGTGCCAGCAGCTCTTCCGACAACACCGGGGAGCTGTTTTTT. As protein: CASSSSDNTGELFF. Full variable domain (rest looked up from reference TRBV3-1 and TRBJ2-2): DTAVSQTPKYLVTQMGNDKSIKCEQNLGHDTMYWYKQDSKKFLKIMFSYNNKELIINETVPNRFSPKSPDKAHLNLHINSLELGDSAVYFCASSSSDNTGELFFGEGSRLTVL.

This clonotype was picked up one time. V usage is TRBV9 and J usage is TRBJ2-3; 7 bases are a match to TRBD2. The germline gives CDR1 SGDLS, CDR2 YYNGEE. Trimming cost V 2 bases and J 2 bases; bases outside gene matches: 2. The CDR3 has 14 amino acids. The chain's CDR3 is CASSVAGVTDTQYF. Here the CDR3 DNA reads TGTGCCAGCAGCGTGGCGGGGGTCACAGATACGCAGTATTTT.

V is TRBV30 and J is TRBJ2-7; possibly TRBD2 for D (6 bases). The ends were cut back, 2 bases at V and 3 bases at J, with 17 bases in the middle. The CDR3 runs 15 residues. CDR1 GTSNPN and CDR2 SVGIG come from the germline V gene (reference sequence). CDR3 in amino acids: CAWSQPGLRDYEQYF. The CDR3 DNA reads as TGTGCCTGGAGTCAACCGGGACTCAGGGACTACGAGCAGTACTTC.

This clonotype has a count of ten or more. This sequence joins TRBV5-4 and TRBJ2-1; D is unclear. Looked up from germline, CDR1 is SGHNT and CDR2 is YYREEE (reference sequence). The CDR3 has 16 residues. V lost 0 bases to trimming and J lost 5 bases, with 15 bases between them. In DNA, the CDR3 is TGTGCCAGCAGCTTGGGGGGATTTCGCGGAGACAATGAGCAGTTCTTC. Amino acid sequence: CASSLGGFRGDNEQFF.

This clonotype was seen at least ten times. The rearrangement uses TRBV29-1 and TRBJ2-5; 9 bases map to TRBD2. The V gene's germline CDR1 is SQVTM and CDR2 ANQGSEA. The J segment lost 3 bases and the V segment lost 4 bases, leaving 6 bases of the junction unmatched. The CDR3 runs 14 residues. CDR3 in amino acids: CSVGGGAGKETQYF. Written as DNA, the CDR3 is TGCAGCGTTGGCGGGGGGGCCGGAAAAGAGACCCAGTACTTC.

This clonotype was picked up a small number of times. This chain connects TRBV20-1 to TRBJ2-7, with D possibly matching TRBD1 (5 bases). The ends were cut back, 0 bases at V and 3 bases at J, with 9 bases in the middle. Per germline, CDR1 DFQATT and CDR2 SNEGSKA (reference sequence). CDR3 length: 13 residues. This CDR3 is CSARDPGNYEQYF. Written as DNA, the CDR3 is TGCAGTGCTAGAGATCCAGGGAACTACGAGCAGTACTTC.

This clonotype came up a few times. As DNA, the CDR3 is TGTGCCAGCACCACAGGTACCATGAACACTGAAGCTTTCTTT. Residues: CASTTGTMNTEAFF. The J gene is TRBJ1-1, the V gene TRBV5-4; D possibly corresponds to TRBD1 (5 bases). The V end lost 6 bases, the J end lost 0 bases, and 12 bases lay between the germline ends. Per germline, CDR1 SGHNT and CDR2 YYREEE (reference sequence). The CDR3 extends over 14 amino acids.

This clonotype was observed a handful of times. The chain couples TRBV2 to TRBJ1-2; TRBD1 matches at 8 bases. J lost 3 bases, V lost 4 bases, and 13 bases had no gene match. The CDR3 runs 17 residues. The germline CDR1 and CDR2 sequences are SNHLY and FYNNEI. In DNA form, the CDR3 reads TGTGCCAGCAGTGCAACGAAGGGGATGACAGGGGACTATGGCTACACCTTC. It translates to CASSATKGMTGDYGYTF.

This clonotype appeared a few times. The chain carries TRBV9 and TRBJ2-5; D call uncertain. The germline V and J ends were trimmed by 0 bases and 1 base, with 7 bases remaining between them. The CDR3 contains 14 residues. Germline CDR1 reads SGDLS; CDR2 reads YYNGEE. Here the CDR3 reads CASSVGNSQETQYF. CDR3 DNA sequence: TGTGCCAGCAGCGTAGGGAACTCCCAAGAGACCCAGTACTTC.

This clonotype was observed a handful of times. One end of the junction fails to match germline, which may point to a read error. V and J are TRBV7-7 and TRBJ2-5, with TRBD2 as a possible D gene (6 bases). This CDR3 contains 13 residues. Germline values: CDR1 SSHAT, CDR2 FNYEAQ (reference sequence). This CDR3 reads CASSPQSGETQYF. CDR3 nucleotide sequence: TGTGCTAGCAGTCCTCAGAGCGGGGAGACCCAGTACTTC.

Many counts were recorded for this clonotype. The rearrangement links TRBV20-1 to TRBJ1-2; D is undetermined. Germline CDR1 DFQATT, CDR2 SNEGSKA (reference sequence). V lost 7 bases and J lost 8, with 20 bases in between. The CDR3 has 13 amino acids. CDR3 residues: CSVLRRTLWGYTF. The CDR3 DNA reads as TGCAGTGTCCTCCGACGGACCTTATGGGGCTACACCTTC.

The CDR3 is CASSLRRDANYGYTF. CDR3 nucleotide sequence: TGTGCCAGCAGCTTAAGAAGGGACGCTAACTATGGCTACACCTTC. The V gene is TRBV7-2, the J gene TRBJ1-2, with D perhaps matching TRBD1 (5 bases). The CDR3 sequence is 15 residues long. V dropped 2 bases and J dropped 0 bases, with 10 bases sitting between them. The germline gives CDR1 SGHTA, CDR2 FQGNSA.

This clonotype occurred many times. Written as DNA, the CDR3 is TGCGCCAGCAGCCAAGTCGACAGGGGATCAGATACGCAGTATTTT. Its protein is CASSQVDRGSDTQYF. This rearrangement joins TRBV4-3 to TRBJ2-3, with TRBD1 identical over 8 bases. Germline CDR1 reads LGHNA; CDR2 reads YSLEER. The CDR3 length is 15 residues. The trim removed 1 base at V and 4 bases at J, leaving 4 bases unmatched.